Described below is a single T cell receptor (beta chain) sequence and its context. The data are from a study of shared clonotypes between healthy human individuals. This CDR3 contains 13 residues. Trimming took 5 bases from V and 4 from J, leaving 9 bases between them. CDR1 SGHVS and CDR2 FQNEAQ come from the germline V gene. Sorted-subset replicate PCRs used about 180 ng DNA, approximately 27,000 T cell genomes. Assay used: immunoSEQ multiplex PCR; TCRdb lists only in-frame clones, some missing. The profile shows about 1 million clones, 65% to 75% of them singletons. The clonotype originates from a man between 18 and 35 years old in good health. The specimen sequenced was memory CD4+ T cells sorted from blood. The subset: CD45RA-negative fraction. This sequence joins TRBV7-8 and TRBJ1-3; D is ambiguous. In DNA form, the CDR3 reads TGTGCCAGCAGCCGTAGACCCGGAAACACCATATATTTT. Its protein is CASSRRPGNTIYF.